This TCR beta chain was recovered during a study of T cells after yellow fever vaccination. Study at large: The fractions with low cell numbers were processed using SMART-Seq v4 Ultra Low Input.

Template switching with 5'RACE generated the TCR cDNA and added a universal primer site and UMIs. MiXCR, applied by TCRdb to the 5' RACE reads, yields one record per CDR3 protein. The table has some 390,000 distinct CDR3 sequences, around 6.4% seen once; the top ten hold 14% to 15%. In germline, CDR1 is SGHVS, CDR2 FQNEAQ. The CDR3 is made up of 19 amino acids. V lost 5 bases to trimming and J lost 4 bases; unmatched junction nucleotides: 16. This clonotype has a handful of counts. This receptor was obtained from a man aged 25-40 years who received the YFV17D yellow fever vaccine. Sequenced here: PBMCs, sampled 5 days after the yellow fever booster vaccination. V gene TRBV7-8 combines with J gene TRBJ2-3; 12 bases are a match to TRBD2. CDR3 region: CASSPGLAGPNIYADTQYF. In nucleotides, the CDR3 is TGTGCCAGCAGCCCCGGACTAGCGGGACCAAATATCTATGCAGATACGCAGTATTTT.